The TCR beta chain under discussion was sequenced for a study of somatic mutations in cytotoxic T cells in rheumatoid arthritis. For this clone: Its antigen is as yet unknown.

Profiling relied on immunoSEQ multiplex PCR, and the TCRdb table lists in-frame clones only, not all of them. Altogether nearly 20,000 clones are present, less than 90% being singletons, with the ten largest covering more than 14%. Once isolated by positive magnetic bead selection, the CD4+ and CD8+ cells had their purity checked by flow cytometry. This CDR3 comprises 19 residues. V was clipped by 2 bases and J by 2 bases, with 23 bases between them. From germline, CDR1 is SGHVS and CDR2 FQNEAQ. The study's findings and limits: About an eighth of the roughly 65 patients had a largest CD8+ clone above 20% of CD8+ cells. Increasing age coincided with elevated CD8+ clonality among rheumatoid arthritis patients, though not among healthy controls.

The sequenced sample consisted of CD8+ T cells sorted from blood. J is TRBJ2-3 and V is TRBV7-8; either TRBD1 or TRBD2 may supply D (5 bases each). The sequence was collected from a man in his forties in good health. CDR3 coding DNA: TGTGCCAGCAGCTTACCTTATCCTGAGGGGCAGACGATCACAGATACGCAGTATTTT. Translated: CASSLPYPEGQTITDTQYF.